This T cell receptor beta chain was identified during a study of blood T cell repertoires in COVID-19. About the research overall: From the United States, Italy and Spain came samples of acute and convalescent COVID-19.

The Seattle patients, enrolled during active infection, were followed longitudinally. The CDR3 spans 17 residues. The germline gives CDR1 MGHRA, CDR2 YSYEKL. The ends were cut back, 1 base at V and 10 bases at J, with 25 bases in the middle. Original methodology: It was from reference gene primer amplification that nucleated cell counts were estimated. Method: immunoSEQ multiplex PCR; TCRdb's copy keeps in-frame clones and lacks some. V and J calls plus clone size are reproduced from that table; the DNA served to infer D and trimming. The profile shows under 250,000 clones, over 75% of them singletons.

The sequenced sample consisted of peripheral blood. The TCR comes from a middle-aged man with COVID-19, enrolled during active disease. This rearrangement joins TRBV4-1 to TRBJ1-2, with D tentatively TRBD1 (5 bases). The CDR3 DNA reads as TGCGCCAGCAGCCAAGTACGGCAGGGAATAGAGTCGTACGACTACACCTTC. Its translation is CASSQVRQGIESYDYTF.